This T cell receptor beta chain was retrieved from a study of T cell repertoires and Cas9 in healthy adults. On the study more broadly: SpCas9-reactive CD4 and CD8 T cells were characterized for potency, cytotoxicity and lineage.

V lost 0 bases to trimming and J lost 5 bases, with 6 bases between them. Germline CDR1 is SGHRS and CDR2 is YFSETQ. The CDR3 has 14 amino acids. By proportion, this clone is medium-sized. The antigen remains unidentified. The study, taken as a whole, reports: SpCas9-reactive effector T cells were reportedly restrained in vitro by SpCas9-reactive regulatory T cells.

The protocol was immunoSEQ multiplex PCR, while the TCRdb copy is restricted to in-frame clones and leaves out a portion. The table records 20,000 to 25,000 clones, about nine tenths of them present only once. The rearrangement uses TRBV5-1 and TRBJ1-6, with D uncertain. The TCR comes from a human donor in good health. Sequencing input: CD4+ effector T cells (CD127+, CD25-, CD137-, CD154-) from PBMCs; culture status not recorded. The CDR3 region is CASSLEQNNSPLHF. For the CDR3, the DNA is TGCGCCAGCAGCTTGGAACAGAATAATTCACCCCTCCACTTT.